This entry lists 14 T cell receptor beta chains sequenced from one sample in a study of blood T cell repertoires in COVID-19. Data came from immunoSEQ multiplex PCR; TCRdb stores just in-frame clones and leaves some out. The sample contains 45,000 to 60,000 clones, approximately 89% of which appear only once. Sequenced sample: peripheral blood. Receptors were obtained from a man aged 50-60 years with acute or convalescent COVID-19.

The chain couples TRBV3-1 (or the pseudogene TRBV3-2) to TRBJ2-2; 11 bases line up with TRBD2. The CDR3 extends over 16 amino acids. Germline CDR1 reads LGHDT; CDR2 reads YNNKEL (reference sequence). Trimming took 4 bases from V and 1 from J; bases not matched to a gene: 2. The DNA for the CDR3 is TGTGCCAGCAGCCGTACTAGCGGGGGGAACACCGGGGAGCTGTTTTTT. Its protein is CASSRTSGGNTGELFF.

The chain carries TRBV10-2 and TRBJ1-5; weak D call: TRBD1 (6 bases). Germline V gives CDR1 WSHSY, CDR2 SAAADI. V shed 8 bases and J shed 4 bases, with 12 bases lying between them. The CDR3 has 13 amino acids. The CDR3 DNA is TGCGCCAGCCAAAGGCAGGGGAATCAGCCCCAGCATTTT. Translation: CASQRQGNQPQHF.

This chain joins TRBV6-6 and TRBJ2-7; TRBD1 might be the D (6 bases). The CDR3 length is 16 residues. In germline, CDR1 is MNHNY, CDR2 SVGAGI (reference sequence). V was clipped by 0 bases and J by 4 bases, with 16 bases between them. CDR3 DNA sequence: TGTGCCAGCAGTTACTCGACCCCCGGGACAAGATACGAGCAGTACTTC. Protein sequence: CASSYSTPGTRYEQYF.

This chain uses TRBV30 with TRBJ1-4; the D gene is possibly TRBD1 (5 bases). Germline V gene lookup returns CDR1 GTSNPN and CDR2 SVGIG (reference sequence). This CDR3 has 14 residues. The V gene lost 2 bases and the J gene lost 6 bases, with 13 bases spanning the gap. This chain's CDR3 is CAWSFQGGHEKLFF. Written as DNA, the CDR3 is TGTGCCTGGAGTTTCCAGGGAGGGCATGAAAAACTGTTTTTT.

This chain joins TRBV2 and TRBJ2-4, with TRBD1 matching over 7 bases. Germline V gene sequence: CDR1 SNHLY, CDR2 FYNNEI. The junction had 7 bases not matched to a gene; V was cut back by 5 bases and J by 3 bases. The CDR3 sequence is 15 residues long. CDR3: CASSFDGTVKNIQYF. The CDR3 bases are TGTGCCAGCAGTTTCGACGGGACAGTCAAAAACATTCAGTACTTC.

V and J are TRBV18 and TRBJ2-7; 11 bases map to TRBD1. This CDR3 is 16 amino acids long. V lost 0 bases to trimming and J lost 4 bases; unmatched junction nucleotides: 5. CDR1 is KGHSH and CDR2 is LQKENI in the germline V gene. CDR3 DNA: TGTGCCAGCTCACCACCGTCAGGACAGGGGGCTTACGAGCAGTACTTC. Its translation is CASSPPSGQGAYEQYF.

The rearrangement links TRBV11-2 to TRBJ2-1, with D unresolved. Trimming took 2 bases from V and 2 from J, leaving 4 bases between them. The germline V gene encodes CDR1 SGHAT and CDR2 FQNNGV. This CDR3 comprises 13 residues. The CDR3 loop reads CASSLSAYNEQFF. The CDR3 DNA follows: TGTGCCAGCAGCTTATCGGCCTACAATGAGCAGTTCTTC.

The chain joins TRBV30 to TRBJ1-6; 7 bases map to TRBD1. CDR1 is GTSNPN and CDR2 is SVGIG in the germline V gene (reference sequence). CDR3 length equals 14 residues. J was trimmed by 6 bases and V by 3 bases; bases with no gene match: 5. As DNA, the CDR3 is TGTGCCTGGAGGATACAGGGGCTTAATTCACCCCTCCACTTT. Translating gives CAWRIQGLNSPLHF. The full variable domain, rest sourced from reference TRBV30 and TRBJ1-6, is SQTIHQWPATLVQPVGSPLSLECTVEGTSNPNLYWYRQAAGRGLQLLFYSVGIGQISSEVPQNLSASRPQDRQFILSSKKLLLSDSGFYLCAWRIQGLNSPLHFGNGTRLTVT.

The V gene is TRBV6-1, the J gene TRBJ1-4; TRBD1 matches at 7 bases. Germline V gives CDR1 MNHNS, CDR2 SASEGT. V lost 3 bases and J lost 2; bases outside the gene matches: 6. CDR3 size: 16 residues. This CDR3 is CASSEARGRTNEKLFF. In DNA form, the CDR3 reads TGTGCCAGCAGTGAGGCTAGGGGGCGGACTAATGAAAAACTGTTTTTT.

The chain joins TRBV29-1 to TRBJ2-7; TRBD1 agrees at 9 bases. CDR1 SQVTM and CDR2 ANQGSEA come from the germline V gene. With 4 bases clipped from V and 11 bases from J, the junction kept 15 bases outside the gene matches. The CDR3 is 14 amino acids. DNA of the CDR3: TGCAGCGTTGTAGAGGGGACAGGGATCCAAAGAAAGTACTTC. Protein product: CSVVEGTGIQRKYF.

Concerning this clone itself: The junction does not match germline at one end; this may be a read error. The rearrangement uses TRBV9 and TRBJ2-5; D is perhaps TRBD1 (5 bases). Germline V gene sequence: CDR1 SGDLS, CDR2 YYNGEE. The length of the CDR3 is 14 residues. The CDR3 DNA follows: TGTGCCAGCAGCGTAGTAGGCGGACAAGGGACCCAGTACTTC. Protein: CASSVVGGQGTQYF.

The CDR3 spells CASSTGGSLYGYTF. In DNA, the CDR3 is TGTGCCAGCAGCACAGGGGGGAGCCTCTATGGCTACACCTTC. The J gene is TRBJ1-2, the V gene TRBV5-6; 8 bases are shared with TRBD1. With 4 bases clipped from V and 4 bases from J, the junction kept 6 bases outside the gene matches. Germline CDR1 SGHDT, CDR2 YYEEEE. CDR3 length: 14 amino acids. The full variable domain, in which reference TRBV5-6 and TRBJ1-2 provide the parts outside the CDR3, is DAGVTQSPTHLIKTRGQQVTLRCSPKSGHDTVSWYQQALGQGPQFIFQYYEEEERQRGNFPDRFSGHQFPNYSSELNVNALLLGDSALYLCASSTGGSLYGYTFGSGTRLTVV.

The rearrangement links TRBV7-8 to TRBJ1-5; weak D call: TRBD1 (5 bases). This CDR3 is built from 14 residues. Germline V gene lookup returns CDR1 SGHVS and CDR2 FQNEAQ. The germline V and J ends were trimmed by 0 bases and 7 bases, with 10 bases remaining between them. The CDR3 DNA is TGTGCCAGCAGCTTAGCCAGGGAACAACAGCCCCAGCATTTT. This sequence encodes CASSLAREQQPQHF.

The chain joins TRBV29-1 to TRBJ1-2, with 9 bases fitting TRBD1. Per germline, CDR1 SQVTM and CDR2 ANQGSEA. The CDR3 consists of 13 residues. V lost 4 bases to trimming and J lost 4 bases; unmatched junction nucleotides: 4. In DNA, the CDR3 is TGCAGCGTTGCCAGGGACAGGGTCTATGGCTACACCTTC. The encoded protein is CSVARDRVYGYTF.